The 32 T cell receptor beta chains below all came from one sample that was sequenced in a study of PD-1 blockade in classical Hodgkin lymphoma. Every patient was affected by relapse after autologous stem cell transplantation, while exposure to brentuximab vedotin was not uniform. By magnetic negative selection, CD4+ T cells were purified from thawed PBMCs. Sequenced by immunoSEQ multiplex PCR; TCRdb stores in-frame clones only, minus some. This table has roughly 9,000 clones, about four fifths appearing once. The specimen was CD4+ T cells from blood, collected at baseline. These receptor sequences come from a human donor with classical Hodgkin lymphoma.

The chain links TRBV25-1 to TRBJ2-2; D is possibly TRBD1 or TRBD2 (6 bases each). The V and J ends lost 7 bases and 1 base respectively, with 13 bases between them. CDR3 length: 15 amino acids. From germline, CDR1 is MGHDK and CDR2 SYGVNS. The CDR3 sequence is CASTSRGGNTGELFF. In DNA, the CDR3 is TGTGCCAGCACCAGCAGGGGAGGGAACACCGGGGAGCTGTTTTTT.

V and J are TRBV19 and TRBJ2-1; D is uncertain. With 5 bases removed from V and 9 bases from J, the gap between germline ends came to 14 bases. This CDR3 region has 13 residues. Germline lookup yields CDR1 LNHDA and CDR2 SQIVND (reference sequence). In DNA form, the CDR3 reads TGTGCCAGTAGTTCAGTAGACGGCGGTGAGCAGTTCTTC. The encoded protein is CASSSVDGGEQFF.

The genes are TRBV19 and TRBJ2-1; 7 nucleotides match TRBD1. The trim removed 5 bases at V and 2 bases at J, leaving 6 bases unmatched. The CDR3 covers 15 residues. Germline loops: CDR1 LNHDA, CDR2 SQIVND (reference sequence). CDR3 residues: CASSLKTGTYNEQFF. The CDR3 bases are TGTGCCAGTAGTCTTAAGACAGGGACCTACAATGAGCAGTTCTTC.

The chain has TRBV30 and TRBJ1-3, with D possibly TRBD1 on 6 matching bases. Germline values: CDR1 GTSNPN, CDR2 SVGIG (reference sequence). CDR3 length: 13 residues. V gave up 1 base and J gave up 2 bases, with 6 bases separating them. The chain's CDR3 is CAWSDRAGNTIYF. The CDR3 bases are TGTGCCTGGAGTGACAGGGCTGGAAACACCATATATTTT.

The rearrangement joins TRBV19 to TRBJ2-6, with 8 bases matching TRBD1. The length of the CDR3 is 18 residues. J was trimmed by 0 bases and V by 3 bases; bases with no gene match: 7. Germline lookup yields CDR1 LNHDA and CDR2 SQIVND (reference sequence). In nucleotides, the CDR3 is TGTGCCAGTAGTATCAGGACAGGGCCTAGCTCTGGGGCCAACGTCCTGACTTTC. It translates to CASSIRTGPSSGANVLTF.

The DNA of the CDR3 is TGTGCCAGCAGTCTCCCAGGGGACTACGAGCAGTACTTC. Protein: CASSLPGDYEQYF. The chain employs TRBV28 and TRBJ2-7; a weak D match, TRBD1 (6 bases). Germline CDR1 reads MDHEN; CDR2 reads SYDVKM. V was cut by 5 bases and J by 3 bases, with 11 bases left in between. This CDR3 region has 13 residues.

The rearrangement uses TRBV21-1 and TRBJ2-3; the DNA was not used to check the table's D call, TRBD2. TRBV21-1 is a listed pseudogene. The CDR3 spans 13 residues. The CDR3 loop reads CASSKDGGDTQYF. CDR3 DNA: TGTGCCAGCAGCAAGGATGGGGGGGATACGCAGTATTTT.

The chain couples TRBV6-1 to TRBJ2-1, with D possibly matching TRBD1 (5 bases). The CDR3 length is 13 residues. CDR1 is MNHNS and CDR2 is SASEGT in the germline V gene. V was trimmed by 7 bases and J by 4 bases, leaving 11 bases between them. The CDR3 loop reads CASKVGAYNEQFF. The CDR3 nucleotides read TGTGCCAGCAAAGTAGGGGCGTACAATGAGCAGTTCTTC.

This chain uses TRBV2 with TRBJ1-2; D remains unclear. The CDR3 is 12 amino acids. The germline CDR1 and CDR2 sequences are SNHLY and FYNNEI. Trimming took off 0 bases at V and 4 bases at J, with 3 bases between the two ends. The CDR3 DNA sequence: TGTGCCAGCAGTGAAGCGGGCTATGGCTACACCTTC. Protein: CASSEAGYGYTF.

The chain employs TRBV5-1 and TRBJ2-1; D gene uncertain. CDR3 length: 15 amino acids. Germline CDR1 SGHRS, CDR2 YFSETQ. The ends were cut back, 0 bases at V and 2 bases at J, with 9 bases in the middle. The CDR3 bases are TGCGCCAGCAGCTTGGTGTTGAACACCTACAATGAGCAGTTCTTC. Encoded protein: CASSLVLNTYNEQFF. The full variable domain, completed using reference TRBV5-1 and TRBJ2-1, is KAGVTQTPRYLIKTRGQQVTLSCSPISGHRSVSWYQQTPGQGLQFLFEYFSETQRNKGNFPGRFSGRQFSNSRSEMNVSTLELGDSALYLCASSLVLNTYNEQFFGPGTRLTVL.

The chain employs TRBV10-3 and TRBJ2-1; tentatively, D is TRBD1 (5 bases). With 2 bases removed from V and 7 bases from J, the gap between germline ends came to 12 bases. CDR1 is ENHRY, CDR2 SYGVKD, per germline. CDR3 length equals 14 residues. The CDR3 region has the DNA TGTGCCATCAGTGAGGGGGCTAAGGGGAATGAGCAGTTCTTC. This codes for CAISEGAKGNEQFF.

Only one count was recorded for this clone. This chain uses TRBV6-6 with TRBJ2-7; 8 bases align to TRBD2. This CDR3 region has 14 residues. Trimming removed 0 bases from V and 3 bases from J; junction bases left unmatched: 1. Germline V CDR1 and CDR2: MNHNY, SVGAGI (reference sequence). CDR3 nucleotide sequence: TGTGCCAGCAGTTACTCCCTAGCGGGCTACGAGCAGTACTTC. Translating it yields CASSYSLAGYEQYF.

The V gene is TRBV5-4, the J gene TRBJ2-7; 11 bases match TRBD2. The V and J ends lost 2 bases and 5 bases, in that order; junction bases with no gene match: 9. The CDR3 runs 16 residues. Germline-derived CDR1 and CDR2 are SGHNT and YYREEE (reference sequence). In DNA, the CDR3 is TGTGCCAGCAGCTTCGGGTTAGCGGGAGGGCAGGACGAGCAGTACTTC. It yields the protein CASSFGLAGGQDEQYF.

By sample fraction, this clone is medium-sized. The J gene is TRBJ2-5, the V gene TRBV19; D is possibly TRBD1 or TRBD2 (5 bases each). The CDR3 covers 13 residues. Trimming pared 8 bases from V and 4 bases from J, leaving 14 bases between. Germline V gene sequence: CDR1 LNHDA, CDR2 SQIVND (reference sequence). For the CDR3, the DNA is TGTGCCAGTGCCGTCGGGACCCGAGAGACCCAGTACTTC. Protein: CASAVGTRETQYF.

This clone has just a few counts. The chain employs TRBV7-3 and TRBJ1-1; D is ambiguous. V shed 3 bases and J shed 4 bases, with 9 bases lying between them. Germline V gives CDR1 SGHTA, CDR2 FQGTGA. CDR3 size: 13 residues. CDR3 loop: CASSFNGPTEAFF. The CDR3 DNA reads as TGTGCCAGCAGCTTTAACGGGCCCACTGAAGCTTTCTTT.

The chain has TRBV7-3 and TRBJ2-3; D remains unclear. This CDR3 has 11 amino acids. Per germline, CDR1 SGHTA and CDR2 FQGTGA. With 4 bases removed from V and 4 bases from J, the gap between germline ends came to 3 bases. CDR3 nucleotides: TGTGCCAGCAGCTCCTCAGATACGCAGTATTTT. This codes for CASSSSDTQYF.

The chain uses TRBV9 and TRBJ2-5; 9 bases align to TRBD1. The germline V gene has CDR1 SGDLS and CDR2 YYNGEE. This CDR3 has 13 residues. The V segment lost 4 bases and the J segment 5 bases; nucleotides outside the gene matches: 3. As DNA, the CDR3 is TGTGCCAGCAGCAGGACAGGGGACGAGACCCAGTACTTC. Translation gives CASSRTGDETQYF.

CDR3 amino acids: CASSARQAPNTGELFF. In DNA form, the CDR3 reads TGTGCCAGCAGCGCCCGACAGGCCCCAAACACCGGGGAGCTGTTTTTT. The chain joins TRBV9 to TRBJ2-2; maybe TRBD1 (6 bases). The germline V gene encodes CDR1 SGDLS and CDR2 YYNGEE. V lost 3 bases to trimming and J lost 2 bases, with 14 bases between them. The CDR3 loop spans 16 amino acids.

The chain couples TRBV5-1 to TRBJ2-2; possibly TRBD2 for D (5 bases). This CDR3 has 16 residues. CDR1 is SGHRS and CDR2 is YFSETQ in the germline V gene. V was clipped by 0 bases and J by 2 bases, with 11 bases between them. This chain's CDR3 is CASSLVVSGNTGELFF. Written as DNA, the CDR3 is TGCGCCAGCAGCTTGGTGGTAAGCGGCAACACCGGGGAGCTGTTTTTT.

The chain's CDR3 is CASGPRQGSSTDTQYF. For the CDR3, the DNA is TGCGCCAGCGGACCCCGACAGGGATCTAGCACAGATACGCAGTATTTT. This chain connects TRBV5-1 to TRBJ2-3, with TRBD1 matching 7 bases. The CDR3 length is 16 residues. Germline V gene data show CDR1 as SGHRS and CDR2 as YFSETQ. V lost 7 bases, J lost 0 bases, and 11 bases stayed unmatched.

The chain carries TRBV18 and TRBJ2-1; TRBD2 matches at 12 bases. Germline assignment: CDR1 KGHSH and CDR2 LQKENI. V trimming: 0 bases; J trimming: 2 bases; junction bases outside the gene matches: 2. This CDR3 region has 17 residues. The CDR3 loop is CASSPPTSGSPYNEQFF. DNA of the CDR3: TGTGCCAGCTCACCACCGACTAGCGGGAGTCCCTACAATGAGCAGTTCTTC.

The chain recombines TRBV19 with TRBJ2-7; D gene ambiguous. Trimming shortened V by 5 bases and J by 2 bases, and 10 bases separated the two germline ends. Per germline, CDR1 LNHDA and CDR2 SQIVND (reference sequence). This CDR3 region has 13 residues. Here the CDR3 DNA reads TGTGCCAGTAGTCCCTCAGGCGCCTACGAGCAGTACTTC. Amino acid sequence: CASSPSGAYEQYF.

The CDR3 DNA reads TGTGCCAGTTCCAGGACAGCCACCCTAACCCACGAGCAGTACTTC. Its translation: CASSRTATLTHEQYF. The chain combines TRBV27 with TRBJ2-7; tentatively, D is TRBD1 (6 bases). Deletions cut 9 bases from V and 5 bases from J, with 23 bases between. The CDR3 has 15 amino acids. Germline CDR1 reads MNHEY; CDR2 reads SMNVEV (reference sequence).

The V call is TRBV5-1, the J call TRBJ2-2, with TRBD1 identical over 10 bases. CDR1 and CDR2 from the germline V gene are SGHRS and YFSETQ. The CDR3 consists of 17 residues. After removal of 6 bases from V and 4 bases from J, the junction contained 12 bases not matched to a gene. CDR3 sequence: CASTPRAGQGITGELFF. In DNA form, the CDR3 reads TGCGCCAGCACCCCCCGCGCGGGACAGGGGATCACCGGGGAGCTGTTTTTT. Complete variable domain (other parts from reference TRBV5-1 and TRBJ2-2): KAGVTQTPRYLIKTRGQQVTLSCSPISGHRSVSWYQQTPGQGLQFLFEYFSETQRNKGNFPGRFSGRQFSNSRSEMNVSTLELGDSALYLCASTPRAGQGITGELFFGEGSRLTVL.

Only a few counts were recorded for this clone. The chain recombines TRBV19 with TRBJ1-1, with D unresolved. The ends were cut back, 6 bases at V and 0 bases at J, with 8 bases in the middle. This CDR3 has 13 residues. CDR1 and CDR2 (germline): LNHDA, SQIVND (reference sequence). CDR3 residues: CASSQRLNTEAFF. The CDR3 DNA is TGTGCCAGTAGCCAGAGGTTGAACACTGAAGCTTTCTTT. The whole variable domain, remainder taken from reference TRBV19 and TRBJ1-1, is DGGITQSPKYLFRKEGQNVTLSCEQNLNHDAMYWYRQDPGQGLRLIYYSQIVNDFQKGDIAEGYSVSREKKESFPLTVTSAQKNPTAFYLCASSQRLNTEAFFGQGTRLTVV.

This clone was recorded once. The chain joins TRBV6-1 to TRBJ1-1, with D possibly TRBD1 on 5 matching bases. The length of the CDR3 is 13 residues. Deletions cut 5 bases from V and 1 base from J, with 8 bases between. Germline V gene sequence: CDR1 MNHNS, CDR2 SASEGT. CDR3 loop: CASSRDGNTEAFF. CDR3 DNA: TGTGCCAGCAGTAGGGACGGGAACACTGAAGCTTTCTTT.

This chain links TRBV7-9 with TRBJ2-7; tentative D call: TRBD2 (6 bases). Trimming cost V 5 bases and J 2 bases, with 13 bases left between them. There are 14 residues in the CDR3. Germline V gene sequence: CDR1 SEHNR, CDR2 FQNEAQ (reference sequence). The CDR3: CASSVVGGTYEQYF. The CDR3 DNA sequence: TGTGCCAGCAGCGTGGTGGGGGGAACCTACGAGCAGTACTTC.

The chain is built from TRBV6-1 and TRBJ2-5; tentatively, D is TRBD2 (5 bases). Germline V gives CDR1 MNHNS, CDR2 SASEGT. V lost 0 bases and J lost 5, with 13 bases in between. CDR3 length: 15 amino acids. DNA of the CDR3: TGTGCCAGCAGTGAAGCGGGCAGGAGGTGGGAGACCCAGTACTTC. Translating gives CASSEAGRRWETQYF.

The chain combines TRBV10-2 with TRBJ2-1; 8 bases agree with TRBD2. Germline values: CDR1 WSHSY, CDR2 SAAADI. This CDR3 comprises 16 residues. J was trimmed by 5 bases and V by 10 bases; bases with no gene match: 16. The DNA for the CDR3 is TGCGCCATCAGGATGGCGAGTAGCGGGAACAACAATGAGCAGTTCTTC. This encodes CAIRMASSGNNNEQFF.

The J gene is TRBJ2-7, the V gene TRBV6-5; D unclear. Germline values: CDR1 MNHEY, CDR2 SVGAGI. The CDR3 extends over 12 amino acids. V was pared by 6 bases and J by 6 bases, with 12 bases between. CDR3 DNA: TGTGCCAGCAGCCGCCCCACCGCCGAGCAGTACTTC. This translates into CASSRPTAEQYF.

The J gene is TRBJ1-5, the V gene TRBV6-1, with D possibly being TRBD1 (6 bases). Germline loops: CDR1 MNHNS, CDR2 SASEGT. The CDR3 is 16 amino acids. Trimming removed 0 bases at V and 0 bases at J, with 9 bases between. CDR3 bases: TGTGCCAGCAGTGAAGCGGGGGCCAGTAGCAATCAGCCCCAGCATTTT. Translated: CASSEAGASSNQPQHF.

The gene calls are TRBV19 and TRBJ2-1; D may be TRBD1 or TRBD2 (5 bases each). V lost 4 bases and J 0 bases, leaving 7 bases between the germline ends. This CDR3 region has 14 residues. CDR1 and CDR2 (germline): LNHDA, SQIVND (reference sequence). The CDR3 sequence is CASSKGRSYNEQFF. As DNA, the CDR3 is TGTGCCAGTAGTAAGGGACGCTCCTACAATGAGCAGTTCTTC. The full variable domain, in which reference TRBV19 and TRBJ2-1 provide the parts outside the CDR3, is DGGITQSPKYLFRKEGQNVTLSCEQNLNHDAMYWYRQDPGQGLRLIYYSQIVNDFQKGDIAEGYSVSREKKESFPLTVTSAQKNPTAFYLCASSKGRSYNEQFFGPGTRLTVL.